This T cell receptor beta chain was documented in a study of OX40 agonist ivuxolimab in advanced cancers. Patients who had autoimmune disease history or got systemic immunosuppression were left out. Per the germline V gene, CDR1 is SNHLY and CDR2 is FYNNEI. CDR3 length: 18 residues. V lost 2 bases to trimming and J lost 1 base, with 18 bases between them. This table comes from immunoSEQ multiplex PCR, and its TCRdb copy is limited to in-frame clones, with some not included. The table lists about 62,000 clones, about 91% of them singletons. The sample was CD4+ or CD8+ T cells sorted from blood, taken in a trial of the OX40 agonist ivuxolimab. The receptor was derived from an adult with an advanced solid tumor such as melanoma, head and neck, liver or kidney cancer. This rearrangement joins TRBV2 to TRBJ2-1; possibly TRBD1 or TRBD2 for D (5 bases each). DNA of the CDR3: TGTGCCAGCAGTGAACCCGGCCGGGGAAAGGGGTCCTACAATGAGCAGTTCTTC. Encoded protein: CASSEPGRGKGSYNEQFF.